This TCR beta chain is drawn from a study of blood T cell repertoires in COVID-19. The overall study: Sample material is recorded as cDNA or gDNA derived from T cells, B-cell-depleted T cells, or PBMCs.

In the source study's methods: Using reference gene primer amplification, nucleated cell counts were estimated. Using immunoSEQ multiplex PCR, the repertoire was profiled, and TCRdb retains in-frame clones only, with some absent. V and J calls and clone size follow that table, whereas D and trimming were derived from the DNA. The sample yields a few hundred thousand clones, roughly 90% seen once. J gave up 9 bases and V 6 bases, and 7 bases lay outside the gene matches. Germline values: CDR1 MNHEY, CDR2 SMNVEV (reference sequence). The CDR3 consists of 15 residues. The gene calls are TRBV27 and TRBJ2-2, with 13 nucleotides matching TRBD2. The TCR sequence derives from a woman aged 25 to 39 who had recovered from COVID-19. The material sequenced was PBMCs or T cells enriched from blood (not recorded which). The DNA of the CDR3 is TGTGCCAGCAGGCACGGACTAGCGGGAGTACGGGAGCTGTTTTTT. Encoded protein: CASRHGLAGVRELFF.